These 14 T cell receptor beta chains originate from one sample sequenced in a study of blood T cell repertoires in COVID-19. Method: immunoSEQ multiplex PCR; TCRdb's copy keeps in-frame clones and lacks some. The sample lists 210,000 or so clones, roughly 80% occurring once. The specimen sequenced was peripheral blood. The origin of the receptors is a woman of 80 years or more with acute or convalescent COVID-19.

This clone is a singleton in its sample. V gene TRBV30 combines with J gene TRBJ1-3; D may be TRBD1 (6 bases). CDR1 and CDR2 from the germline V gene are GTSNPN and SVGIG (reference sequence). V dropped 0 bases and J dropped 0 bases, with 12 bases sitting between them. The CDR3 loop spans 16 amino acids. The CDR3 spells CAWSVGLRGSGNTIYF. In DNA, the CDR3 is TGTGCCTGGAGTGTAGGTCTCAGGGGCTCTGGAAACACCATATATTTT.

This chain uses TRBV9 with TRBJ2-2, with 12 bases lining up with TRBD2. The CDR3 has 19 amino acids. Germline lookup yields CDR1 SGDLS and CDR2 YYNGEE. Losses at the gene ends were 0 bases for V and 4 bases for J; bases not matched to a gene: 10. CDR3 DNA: TGTGCCAGCAGCGTAGCCCCTGGACTAGCGGGACCTTTCACCGGGGAGCTGTTTTTT. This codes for CASSVAPGLAGPFTGELFF.

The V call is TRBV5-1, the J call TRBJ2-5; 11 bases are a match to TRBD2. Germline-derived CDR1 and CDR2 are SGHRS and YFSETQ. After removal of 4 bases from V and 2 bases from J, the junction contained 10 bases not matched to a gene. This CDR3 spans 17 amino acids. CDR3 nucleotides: TGCGCCAGCAGCCCGGGGGCACTAGCGGGAGAGCAAGAGACCCAGTACTTC. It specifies CASSPGALAGEQETQYF.

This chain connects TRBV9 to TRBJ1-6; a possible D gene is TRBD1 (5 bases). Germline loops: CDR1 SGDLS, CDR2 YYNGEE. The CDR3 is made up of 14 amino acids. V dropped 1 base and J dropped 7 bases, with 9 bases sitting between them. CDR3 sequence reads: CASSVQGENSPLHF. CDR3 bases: TGTGCCAGCAGCGTACAGGGTGAGAATTCACCCCTCCACTTT.

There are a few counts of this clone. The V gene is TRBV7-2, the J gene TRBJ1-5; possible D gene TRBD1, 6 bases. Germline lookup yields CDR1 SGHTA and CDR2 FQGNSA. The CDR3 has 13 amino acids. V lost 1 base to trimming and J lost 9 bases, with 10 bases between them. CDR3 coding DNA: TGTGCCAGCAGCTTAGGGGACATCGGGCCCCAGCATTTT. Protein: CASSLGDIGPQHF.

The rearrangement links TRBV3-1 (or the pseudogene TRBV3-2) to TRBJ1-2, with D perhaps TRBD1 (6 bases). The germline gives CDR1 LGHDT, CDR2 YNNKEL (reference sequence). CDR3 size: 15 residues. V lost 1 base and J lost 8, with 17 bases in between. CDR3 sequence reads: CASSQGSRGGRGYTF. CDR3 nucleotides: TGTGCCAGCAGCCAAGGGTCCAGGGGAGGGAGGGGCTACACCTTC.

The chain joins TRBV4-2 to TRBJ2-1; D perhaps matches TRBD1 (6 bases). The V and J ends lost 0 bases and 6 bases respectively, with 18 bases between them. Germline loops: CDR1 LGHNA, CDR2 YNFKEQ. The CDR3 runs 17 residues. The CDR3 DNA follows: TGTGCCAGCAGCCAAGATCGTGCCTCAGGGGTCGGCAATGAGCAGTTCTTC. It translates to CASSQDRASGVGNEQFF.

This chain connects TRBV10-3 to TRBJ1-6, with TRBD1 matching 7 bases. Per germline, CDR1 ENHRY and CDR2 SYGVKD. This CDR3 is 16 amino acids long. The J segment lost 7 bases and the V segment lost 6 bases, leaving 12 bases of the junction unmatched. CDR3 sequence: CAISGTTGQRNSPLHF. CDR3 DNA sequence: TGTGCCATCAGCGGGACAACGGGACAGCGAAATTCACCCCTCCACTTT.

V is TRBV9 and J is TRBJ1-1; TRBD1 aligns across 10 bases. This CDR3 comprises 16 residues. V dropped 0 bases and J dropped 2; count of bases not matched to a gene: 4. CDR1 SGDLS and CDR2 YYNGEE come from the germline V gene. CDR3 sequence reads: CASSVGGQGRNTEAFF. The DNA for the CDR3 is TGTGCCAGCAGCGTAGGGGGACAGGGGCGAAACACTGAAGCTTTCTTT.

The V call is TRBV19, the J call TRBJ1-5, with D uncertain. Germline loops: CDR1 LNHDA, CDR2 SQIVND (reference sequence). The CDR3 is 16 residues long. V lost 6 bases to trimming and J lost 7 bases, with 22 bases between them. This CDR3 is CASSANSGGAGQPQHF. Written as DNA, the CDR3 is TGTGCCAGTAGCGCCAATTCAGGCGGAGCGGGACAGCCCCAGCATTTT.

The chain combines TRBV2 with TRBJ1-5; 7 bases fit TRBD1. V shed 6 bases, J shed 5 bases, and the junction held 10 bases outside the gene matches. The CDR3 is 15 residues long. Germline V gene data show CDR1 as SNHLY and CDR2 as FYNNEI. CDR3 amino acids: CASSGTTGWDQPQHF. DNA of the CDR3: TGTGCCAGCAGCGGGACGACAGGGTGGGATCAGCCCCAGCATTTT.

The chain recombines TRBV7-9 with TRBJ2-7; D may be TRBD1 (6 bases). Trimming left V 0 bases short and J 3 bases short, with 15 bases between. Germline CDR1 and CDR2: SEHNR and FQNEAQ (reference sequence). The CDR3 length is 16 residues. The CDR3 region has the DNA TGTGCCAGCAGCTTAGCGGTGGAAGTCAGGGGCTACGAGCAGTACTTC. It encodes CASSLAVEVRGYEQYF.

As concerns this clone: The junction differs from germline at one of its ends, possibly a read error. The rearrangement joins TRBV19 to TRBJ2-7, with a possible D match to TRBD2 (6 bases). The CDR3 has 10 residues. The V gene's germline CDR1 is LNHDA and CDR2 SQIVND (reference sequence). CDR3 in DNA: TGCCGGGACTTGTACTGCGAGCAGTACTTC. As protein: CRDLYCEQYF.

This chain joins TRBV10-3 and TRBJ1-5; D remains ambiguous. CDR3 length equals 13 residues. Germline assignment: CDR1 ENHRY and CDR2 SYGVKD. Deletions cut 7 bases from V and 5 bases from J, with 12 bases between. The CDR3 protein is CAINGKVDQPQHF. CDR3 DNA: TGTGCCATCAACGGTAAAGTCGATCAGCCCCAGCATTTT.